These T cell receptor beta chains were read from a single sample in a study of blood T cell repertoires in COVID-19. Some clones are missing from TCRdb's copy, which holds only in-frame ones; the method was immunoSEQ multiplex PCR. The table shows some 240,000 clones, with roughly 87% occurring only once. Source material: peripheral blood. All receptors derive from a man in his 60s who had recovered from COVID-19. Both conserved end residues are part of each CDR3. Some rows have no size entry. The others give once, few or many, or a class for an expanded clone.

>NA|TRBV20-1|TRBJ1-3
CSASAPDTIYF
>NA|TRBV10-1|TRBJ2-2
CASRTTNTGELFF
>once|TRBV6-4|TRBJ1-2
CASKPTGNYGYTF
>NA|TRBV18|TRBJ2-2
CASSTTSGGSDTGELFF
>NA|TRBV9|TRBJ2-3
CASSVGISGGKADTQYF
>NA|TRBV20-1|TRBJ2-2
CSAAGAGELFF
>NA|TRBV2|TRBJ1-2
CASSESWSGGYTF
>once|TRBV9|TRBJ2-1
CASSVGAGGLYEQFF
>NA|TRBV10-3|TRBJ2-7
CAISDTGRGEQYF
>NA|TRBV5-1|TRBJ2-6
CASSSQVSGANVLTF
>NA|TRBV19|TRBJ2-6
CASSIPGRGANVLTF
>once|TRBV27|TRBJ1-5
CASSFSVSNQPQHF
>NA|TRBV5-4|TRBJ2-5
CASGTGASKETQYF
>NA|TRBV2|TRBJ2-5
CASSDEWETQYF
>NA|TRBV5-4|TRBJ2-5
CASSFRGWQETQYF
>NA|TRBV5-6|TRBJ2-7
CASSPITRQGVYEQYF
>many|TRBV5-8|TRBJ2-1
CASSRRVADNEQFF
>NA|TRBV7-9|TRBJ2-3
CASIPLRVPTQYF
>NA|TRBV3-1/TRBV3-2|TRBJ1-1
CASSQARTEAFF
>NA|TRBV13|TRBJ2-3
CASSLGTGRTDTQYF
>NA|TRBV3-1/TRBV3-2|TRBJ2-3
CASSQGVRVTDTQYF
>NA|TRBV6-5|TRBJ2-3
CASSRQLTDTQYF
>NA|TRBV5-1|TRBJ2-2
CASTREGSTGELFF
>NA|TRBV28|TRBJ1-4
CASRSEGLAREKLFF
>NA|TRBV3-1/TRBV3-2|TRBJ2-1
CASSQPRTSGGNEQFF
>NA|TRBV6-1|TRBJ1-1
CASSEWATGSNTEAFF
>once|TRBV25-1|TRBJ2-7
CASSEWGRGADEQYF
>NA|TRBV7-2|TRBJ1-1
CASSPRNRGRFHTEAFF
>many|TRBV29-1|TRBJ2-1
CSVEDPRVSSYNEQFF
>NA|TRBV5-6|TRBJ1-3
CASSLRSGNTIYF
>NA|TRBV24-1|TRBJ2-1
CATSEARNLNEQFF
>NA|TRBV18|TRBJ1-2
CASSPDTNYGYTF
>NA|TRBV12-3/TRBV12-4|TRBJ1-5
CASRREGVQPQHF
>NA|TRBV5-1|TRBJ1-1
CASSQRTGATTEAFF
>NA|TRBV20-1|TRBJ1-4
CSASGTASKEKLFF
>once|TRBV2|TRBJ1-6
CASSEGLPGGAGSPLHF
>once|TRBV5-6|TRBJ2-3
CASSKVGQAHTQYF
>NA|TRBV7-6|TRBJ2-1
CASSPRGGGYNEQFF
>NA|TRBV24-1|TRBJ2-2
CATSRGAGELFF
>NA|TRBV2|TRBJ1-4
CASSEAGPRGKLFF
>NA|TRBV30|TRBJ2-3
CAWSLYTDTQYF
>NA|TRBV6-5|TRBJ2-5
CASRQETQYF
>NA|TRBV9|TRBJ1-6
CASSVLPGHNSPLHF
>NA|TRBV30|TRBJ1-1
CAWSQTRNTEAFF
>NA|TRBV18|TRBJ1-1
CASSTGTGSTEAFF
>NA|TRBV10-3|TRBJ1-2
CAISDGSPRPFTF
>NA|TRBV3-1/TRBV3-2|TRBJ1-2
CASSQVYKRGARYGYTF
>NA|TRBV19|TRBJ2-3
CASSIDLGTSDSSTDTQYF
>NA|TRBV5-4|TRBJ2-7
CASSLWAGEQYF
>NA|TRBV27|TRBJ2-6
CASTNSIGAAGANVLTF
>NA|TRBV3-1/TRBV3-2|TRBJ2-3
CASSQGLGAASTDTQYF
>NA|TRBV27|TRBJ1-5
CASSDRDRKIQPQHF
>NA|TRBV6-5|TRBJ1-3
CASSYSAWGGGNTIYF
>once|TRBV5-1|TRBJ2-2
CASSPPGPSGTGELFF
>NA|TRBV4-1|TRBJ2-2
CASSQGLRSTGELFF
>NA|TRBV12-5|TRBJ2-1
CASGSALGQGRVF
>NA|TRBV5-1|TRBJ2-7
CASSLGGRGNYEQYF
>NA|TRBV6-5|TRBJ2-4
CASSYSPGIQYF
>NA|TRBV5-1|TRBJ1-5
CASSLTGRGSNQPQHF
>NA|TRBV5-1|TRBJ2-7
CASSDTSGAGEQYF